A selection of T cell receptor beta chains follows, all from one sample in a study of T cell repertoires in cytomegalovirus infection. Their specific antigens are unknown. TCRdb analysed the reads with MiXCR anew, one entry per CDR3 protein. The repertoire holds about 500,000 distinct CDR3 sequences, with 30% to 40% as singletons. Material: cultured PBMCs, obtained from culture after CMV antigen stimulation. These receptors came from a human donor in good health (CMV status not recorded). Some clones in this sample may be carry-over from other donors' samples. Each CDR3 is given with its conserved first and last residue. The D gene is left open where the match is weak. Not every row has a clone size; where given, it reads once, few, many or a size class.

j_gene	d_gene	abundance	v_gene	CDR3nt	CDR3aa
TRBJ2-2	TRBD2	NA	TRBV18	TGTGCCAGCTCACCACTAGCGGGAGCGGGCCCCGGGGAGCTGTTTTTT	CASSPLAGAGPGELFF
TRBJ1-4	TRBD1	few	TRBV25-1	TGTGCCAGCAGTGAGACAGGGCTGAATGAAAAACTGTTTTTT	CASSETGLNEKLFF
TRBJ2-7	TRBD1	NA	TRBV12-3/TRBV12-4	TGTGCCAGCAGTTTTCTGGACAGGGGTGGATACGAGCAGTACTTC	CASSFLDRGGYEQYF
TRBJ1-1	NA	few	TRBV27	TGTGCCAGCAGTTTAGGTTCGGTTGCTGAAGCTTTCTTT	CASSLGSVAEAFF
TRBJ2-2	NA	NA	TRBV20-1	TGCAGTGCTAAAAAGGGACCGGACACCGGGGAGCTGTTTTTT	CSAKKGPDTGELFF
TRBJ2-5	NA	once	TRBV6-5	TGTGGTTGGGGTGAGGAGAAGACCCAGTACTTC	CGWGEEKTQYF
TRBJ2-2	NA	few	TRBV7-2	TGTGCCAGCAGCTTATTCAGTGCGAACACCGGGGAGCTGTTTTTT	CASSLFSANTGELFF
TRBJ2-2	NA	many	TRBV6-1	TGTGCCAGTTGTCGGGCGGAAGGGTTATCCGGGGAGCTGTTTTTT	CASCRAEGLSGELFF
TRBJ2-6	TRBD2	few	TRBV28	TGTGCCAGCAGTTTATTGGGGGGGAGCTCTGGGGCCAACGTCCTGACTTTC	CASSLLGGSSGANVLTF
TRBJ1-2	TRBD1	NA	TRBV10-3	TGTGCCATCAGTGAAGGATTCGAGGGGGCGAATGGCTACACCTTC	CAISEGFEGANGYTF
TRBJ1-5	NA	many	TRBV28	TGTGCCAGCAGTTTGCCAGGGCGGGTTCAGCCCCAGCATTTT	CASSLPGRVQPQHF
TRBJ2-3	NA	few	TRBV19	TGTGCCACCACGCCAACCCTAGCGCCTAGCACAGATACGCAGTATTTT	CATTPTLAPSTDTQYF
TRBJ2-1	TRBD1	NA	TRBV7-4	TGTGCCAGCACCCCCGGGACAGTCAACAATGAGCAGTTCTTC	CASTPGTVNNEQFF
TRBJ1-1	NA	few	TRBV11-3	TGTGCCAGCAGCTCCATTTGGAGGGACGCAACTGAAGCTTTCTTT	CASSSIWRDATEAFF
TRBJ2-1	TRBD1	once	TRBV12-3/TRBV12-4	TGTGCCAGCAGTTTCTTGACAGGGGTTTACAATGAGCAGTTCTTC	CASSFLTGVYNEQFF
TRBJ2-1	NA	NA	TRBV6-6	TGTGCCAGCAGCCGCCCCCCCATGGGTGGGACCGTCAATGAGCAGTTCTTC	CASSRPPMGGTVNEQFF
TRBJ1-2	NA	NA	TRBV12-3/TRBV12-4	TGTGCCAGCAGCGGGGGATCAGGGGGCTACACCTTC	CASSGGSGGYTF
TRBJ1-3	NA	NA	TRBV12-3/TRBV12-4	TGTGCCAGCGGAAGGGTAGGCTCTGGAAACACCATATATTTT	CASGRVGSGNTIYF
TRBJ1-1	NA	NA	TRBV28	TGTGCCAGCAGTTTCAGGCGGGCTGAAGCTTTCTTT	CASSFRRAEAFF
TRBJ1-2	NA	NA	TRBV12-3/TRBV12-4	TGTGCCAGCACCCACATGGGAGGGTCCGGCTACACCTTC	CASTHMGGSGYTF